A selection of T cell receptor beta chains follows, all from one sample in a study of blood T cell repertoires in COVID-19. Generated by immunoSEQ multiplex PCR, the TCRdb table keeps only in-frame clones and is missing some. The repertoire holds 350,000 or so clones, with about 90% as singletons. Sequences were obtained from PBMCs or T cells enriched from blood (not recorded which). These receptors all come from a woman aged 25 to 39 who had recovered from COVID-19. The CDR3 runs from the conserved cysteine through the conserved F or W. The order of the fields is V gene, clone size, D gene, J gene, CDR3 length, CDR3 protein, CDR3 DNA. A D gene is named only where the DNA matches it firmly. Clone size is not always given. Where it is, it says once, few, many or a class for expanded clones.

V: TRBV9; size: -; D: TRBD2; J: TRBJ2-1; length: 16; CDR3: CASSVELAGSYNEQFF; DNA: TGTGCCAGCAGCGTGGAACTAGCGGGGTCCTACAATGAGCAGTTCTTC
V: TRBV5-4; size: -; D: TRBD2; J: TRBJ2-3; length: 16; CDR3: CASSWTRGAGTDTQYF; DNA: TGTGCCAGCAGCTGGACTAGAGGTGCGGGCACAGATACGCAGTATTTT
V: TRBV7-6; size: -; D: TRBD2; J: TRBJ2-5; length: 15; CDR3: CASGPAGVIQETQYF; DNA: TGTGCCAGCGGTCCAGCGGGGGTCATACAAGAGACCCAGTACTTC
V: TRBV7-9; size: -; D: -; J: TRBJ1-1; length: 14; CDR3: CASSPSKRNTEAFF; DNA: TGTGCCAGCAGCCCTTCGAAGAGAAACACTGAAGCTTTCTTT
V: TRBV2; size: -; D: TRBD1; J: TRBJ2-5; length: 15; CDR3: CASSGWGQNQETQYF; DNA: TGTGCCAGCAGTGGATGGGGACAGAACCAAGAGACCCAGTACTTC
V: TRBV5-4; size: once; D: TRBD2; J: TRBJ2-2; length: 17; CDR3: CASSLVRHGGAIGELFF; DNA: TGTGCCAGCAGCTTGGTACGGCACGGGGGGGCCATCGGGGAGCTGTTTTTT
V: TRBV27; size: -; D: -; J: TRBJ1-1; length: 15; CDR3: CASSLGPFGNTEAFF; DNA: TGTGCCAGCAGTTTAGGGCCATTTGGGAACACTGAAGCTTTCTTT
V: TRBV3-1/TRBV3-2; size: -; D: -; J: TRBJ1-1; length: 14; CDR3: CASSQRESGTEAFF; DNA: TGTGCCAGCAGCCAAAGGGAGAGTGGCACTGAAGCTTTCTTT
V: TRBV4-1; size: many; D: -; J: TRBJ1-5; length: 14; CDR3: CASSQEQGNQPQHF; DNA: TGCGCCAGCAGCCAAGAACAGGGAAATCAGCCCCAGCATTTT
V: TRBV5-1; size: -; D: TRBD2; J: TRBJ2-5; length: 16; CDR3: CASSVTPSSGQETQYF; DNA: TGCGCCAGCAGCGTTACGCCGTCTAGCGGCCAAGAGACCCAGTACTTC
V: TRBV6-5; size: few; D: -; J: TRBJ1-6; length: 14; CDR3: CASSLGGVGSPLHF; DNA: TGTGCCAGCAGTTTAGGGGGAGTGGGTTCACCCCTCCACTTT
V: TRBV7-8; size: -; D: -; J: TRBJ1-2; length: 14; CDR3: CASSLGAAKYGYTF; DNA: TGTGCCAGCAGCTTGGGGGCAGCTAAGTATGGCTACACCTTC
V: TRBV19; size: few; D: TRBD1; J: TRBJ2-6; length: 15; CDR3: CASSKTGSGANVLTF; DNA: TGTGCCAGTAGTAAGACAGGGAGCGGGGCCAACGTCCTGACTTTC
V: TRBV5-1; size: -; D: TRBD2; J: TRBJ2-2; length: 17; CDR3: CASSSPSGGANTGELFF; DNA: TGCGCCAGCAGCTCTCCTAGCGGGGGGGCGAACACCGGGGAGCTGTTTTTT
V: TRBV13; size: -; D: -; J: TRBJ1-5; length: 14; CDR3: CASSLGARGQPQHF; DNA: TGTGCCAGCAGCTTAGGGGCTCGGGGTCAGCCCCAGCATTTT
V: TRBV15; size: -; D: -; J: TRBJ2-5; length: 13; CDR3: CATSRDPPETQYF; DNA: TGTGCCACCAGCAGAGATCCCCCGGAGACCCAGTACTTC
V: TRBV7-9; size: -; D: -; J: TRBJ2-5; length: 14; CDR3: CASSLGQGPETQYF; DNA: TGTGCCAGCAGCTTAGGCCAGGGGCCGGAGACCCAGTACTTC
V: TRBV29-1; size: once; D: -; J: TRBJ2-7; length: 14; CDR3: CSVESFLEGGEQYF; DNA: TGCAGCGTTGAATCCTTTCTCGAGGGCGGCGAGCAGTACTTC
V: TRBV2; size: -; D: -; J: TRBJ2-2; length: 16; CDR3: CASSVLPGGSTGELFF; DNA: TGTGCCAGCAGTGTTTTACCGGGGGGCAGCACCGGGGAGCTGTTTTTT
V: TRBV4-2; size: few; D: TRBD2; J: TRBJ2-3; length: 16; CDR3: CASSQGTSGGADTQYF; DNA: TGTGCCAGCAGCCAAGGGACTAGCGGGGGGGCAGATACGCAGTATTTT
V: TRBV5-5; size: -; D: TRBD1; J: TRBJ1-4; length: 16; CDR3: CASSSGTGGGNEKLFF; DNA: TGTGCCAGCAGCTCCGGGACAGGGGGCGGGAATGAAAAACTGTTTTTT
V: TRBV12-3/TRBV12-4; size: -; D: TRBD1; J: TRBJ1-5; length: 13; CDR3: CASEQGTNQPQHF; DNA: TGTGCCAGCGAACAGGGGACAAATCAGCCCCAGCATTTT
V: TRBV24-1; size: -; D: -; J: TRBJ1-5; length: 16; CDR3: CATSDSTLVSNQPQHF; DNA: TGTGCCACCAGTGACTCGACCCTAGTAAGCAATCAGCCCCAGCATTTT
V: TRBV9; size: -; D: TRBD1; J: TRBJ1-1; length: 14; CDR3: CASSATGGGTEAFF; DNA: TGTGCCAGCAGCGCCACAGGGGGCGGCACTGAAGCTTTCTTT
V: TRBV28; size: -; D: TRBD1; J: TRBJ1-6; length: 15; CDR3: CASSSGGRVNSPLHF; DNA: TGTGCCAGCAGTTCAGGGGGGCGAGTAAACTCACCCCTCCACTTT
V: TRBV29-1; size: once; D: -; J: TRBJ2-2; length: 14; CDR3: CSVLTGANTGELFF; DNA: TGCAGCGTACTGACAGGCGCGAACACCGGGGAGCTGTTTTTT
V: TRBV6-5; size: -; D: TRBD2; J: TRBJ2-1; length: 13; CDR3: CASGGRVYNEQFF; DNA: TGTGCCAGCGGCGGGAGGGTGTACAATGAGCAGTTCTTC
V: TRBV7-9; size: -; D: -; J: TRBJ1-2; length: 15; CDR3: CASSPPVGGSYGYTF; DNA: TGTGCCAGCAGCCCCCCGGTAGGTGGGAGTTATGGCTACACCTTC
V: TRBV15; size: once; D: -; J: TRBJ1-1; length: 14; CDR3: CATSGGGASREAFF; DNA: TGTGCCACCAGCGGCGGAGGGGCGAGTCGTGAAGCTTTCTTT
V: TRBV19; size: -; D: -; J: TRBJ1-5; length: 14; CDR3: CASSIGQGGQPQHF; DNA: TGTGCCAGTAGTATCGGTCAGGGAGGCCAGCCCCAGCATTTT
V: TRBV27; size: -; D: -; J: TRBJ1-3; length: 13; CDR3: CASRGFSGNTIYF; DNA: TGTGCCAGCCGAGGGTTCTCTGGAAACACCATATATTTT
V: TRBV28; size: -; D: TRBD1; J: TRBJ2-5; length: 15; CDR3: CASSSRTGRWETQYF; DNA: TGTGCCAGCAGTTCAAGGACAGGGAGGTGGGAGACCCAGTACTTC
V: TRBV7-2; size: -; D: TRBD1; J: TRBJ1-4; length: 15; CDR3: CASSRRQGSNEKLFF; DNA: TGTGCCAGCAGCCGCAGACAGGGGTCTAATGAAAAACTGTTTTTT
V: TRBV11-2; size: -; D: TRBD1; J: TRBJ2-5; length: 15; CDR3: CASSSYMDREETQYF; DNA: TGTGCCAGCAGCTCCTACATGGACAGGGAAGAGACCCAGTACTTC
V: TRBV10-3; size: -; D: -; J: TRBJ1-4; length: 11; CDR3: CATRDNEKLFF; DNA: TGTGCCACCCGGGATAATGAAAAACTGTTTTTT
V: TRBV5-1; size: -; D: -; J: TRBJ1-5; length: 16; CDR3: CARVSTGPDSNQPQHF; DNA: TGCGCCAGGGTTTCGACAGGCCCAGATAGCAATCAGCCCCAGCATTTT
V: TRBV2; size: -; D: -; J: TRBJ1-2; length: 14; CDR3: CASPLGGARGGYTF; DNA: TGTGCCAGCCCCCTTGGCGGGGCGAGAGGTGGCTACACCTTC
V: TRBV19; size: -; D: -; J: TRBJ1-6; length: 16; CDR3: CASSTGEGSYNSPLHF; DNA: TGTGCCAGTAGTACCGGGGAGGGCTCCTATAATTCACCCCTCCACTTT
V: TRBV2; size: -; D: -; J: TRBJ1-5; length: 15; CDR3: CASSDRGYSNQPQHF; DNA: TGTGCCAGCAGTGACAGGGGTTATAGCAATCAGCCCCAGCATTTT
V: TRBV4-3; size: -; D: TRBD2; J: TRBJ2-7; length: 19; CDR3: CASSQAWSSGGAASYEQYF; DNA: TGCGCCAGCAGCCAAGCGTGGAGTAGCGGGGGGGCCGCTTCCTACGAGCAGTACTTC
V: TRBV14; size: few; D: -; J: TRBJ1-5; length: 15; CDR3: CASSQAGRGTQPQHF; DNA: TGTGCCAGCAGCCAAGCAGGCAGGGGTACTCAGCCCCAGCATTTT
V: TRBV7-9; size: -; D: TRBD1; J: TRBJ1-4; length: 17; CDR3: CASSRRQGPTTNEKLFF; DNA: TGTGCCAGCAGTCGCCGACAGGGGCCTACAACTAATGAAAAACTGTTTTTT
V: TRBV6-5; size: -; D: TRBD1; J: TRBJ1-2; length: 14; CDR3: CASSYAQGNYGYTF; DNA: TGTGCCAGCAGTTACGCACAGGGGAACTATGGCTACACCTTC
V: TRBV28; size: -; D: TRBD2; J: TRBJ2-1; length: 18; CDR3: CASSLDLAAGGRNDEQFF; DNA: TGTGCCAGCAGTTTGGACCTAGCGGCGGGGGGGCGGAACGATGAGCAGTTCTTC
V: TRBV7-6; size: -; D: -; J: TRBJ1-5; length: 17; CDR3: CASSSLPSRASNQPQHF; DNA: TGTGCCAGCAGCTCGCTCCCATCGAGGGCGAGCAATCAGCCCCAGCATTTT
V: TRBV7-9; size: -; D: -; J: TRBJ1-2; length: 14; CDR3: CASSLVGQKYGYTF; DNA: TGTGCCAGCAGCTTAGTGGGGCAGAAGTATGGCTACACCTTC